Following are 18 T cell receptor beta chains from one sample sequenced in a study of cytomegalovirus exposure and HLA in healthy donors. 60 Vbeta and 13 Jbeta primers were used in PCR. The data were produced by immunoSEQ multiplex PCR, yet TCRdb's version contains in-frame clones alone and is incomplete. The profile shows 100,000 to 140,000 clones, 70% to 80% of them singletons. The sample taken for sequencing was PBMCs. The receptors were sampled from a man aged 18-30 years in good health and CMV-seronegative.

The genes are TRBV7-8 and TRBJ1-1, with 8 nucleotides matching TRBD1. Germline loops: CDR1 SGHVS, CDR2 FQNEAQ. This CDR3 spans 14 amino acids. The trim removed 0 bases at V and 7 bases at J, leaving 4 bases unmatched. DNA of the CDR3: TGTGCCAGCAGCTTAGCGCACAGGGGGGATGAAGCTTTCTTT. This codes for CASSLAHRGDEAFF.

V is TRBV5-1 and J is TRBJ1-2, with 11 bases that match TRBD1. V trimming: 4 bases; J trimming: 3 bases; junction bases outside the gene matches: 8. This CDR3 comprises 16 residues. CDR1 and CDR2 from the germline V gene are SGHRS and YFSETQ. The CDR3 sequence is CASSHGQGAGYYGYTF. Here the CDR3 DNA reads TGCGCCAGCAGCCACGGACAGGGGGCGGGATACTATGGCTACACCTTC.

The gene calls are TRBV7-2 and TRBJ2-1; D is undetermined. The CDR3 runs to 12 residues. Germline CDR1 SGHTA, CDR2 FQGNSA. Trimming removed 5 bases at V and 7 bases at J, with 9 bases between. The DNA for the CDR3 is TGTGCCAGCAGCCCCACAGAAAATGAGCAGTTCTTC. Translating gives CASSPTENEQFF.

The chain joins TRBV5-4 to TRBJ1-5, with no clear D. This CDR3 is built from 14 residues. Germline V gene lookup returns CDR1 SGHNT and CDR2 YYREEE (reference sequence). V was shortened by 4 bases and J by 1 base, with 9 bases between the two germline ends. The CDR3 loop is CASSDAGSNQPQHF. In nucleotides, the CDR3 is TGTGCCAGCAGCGACGCGGGAAGCAATCAGCCCCAGCATTTT.

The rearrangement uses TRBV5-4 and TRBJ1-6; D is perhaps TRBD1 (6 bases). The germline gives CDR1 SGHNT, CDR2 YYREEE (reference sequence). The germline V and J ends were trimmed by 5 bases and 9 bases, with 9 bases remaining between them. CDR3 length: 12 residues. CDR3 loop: CASSEDSSPLHF. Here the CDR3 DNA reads TGTGCCAGCAGTGAGGACAGTTCACCCCTCCACTTT.

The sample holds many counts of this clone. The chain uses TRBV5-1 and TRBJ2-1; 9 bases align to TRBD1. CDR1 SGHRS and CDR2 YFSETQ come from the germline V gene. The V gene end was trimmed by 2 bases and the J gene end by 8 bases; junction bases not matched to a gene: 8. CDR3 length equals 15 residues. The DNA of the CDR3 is TGCGCCAGCAGCTTCCGGGACAGGGTAATTGATGAGCAGTTCTTC. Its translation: CASSFRDRVIDEQFF. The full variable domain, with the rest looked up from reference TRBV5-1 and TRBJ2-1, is KAGVTQTPRYLIKTRGQQVTLSCSPISGHRSVSWYQQTPGQGLQFLFEYFSETQRNKGNFPGRFSGRQFSNSRSEMNVSTLELGDSALYLCASSFRDRVIDEQFFGPGTRLTVL.

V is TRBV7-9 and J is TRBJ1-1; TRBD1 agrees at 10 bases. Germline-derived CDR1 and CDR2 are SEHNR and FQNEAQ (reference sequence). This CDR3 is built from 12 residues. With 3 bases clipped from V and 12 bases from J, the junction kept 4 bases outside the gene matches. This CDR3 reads CASSFRTGGTFF. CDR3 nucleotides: TGTGCCAGCAGCTTTAGGACAGGGGGGACTTTCTTT.

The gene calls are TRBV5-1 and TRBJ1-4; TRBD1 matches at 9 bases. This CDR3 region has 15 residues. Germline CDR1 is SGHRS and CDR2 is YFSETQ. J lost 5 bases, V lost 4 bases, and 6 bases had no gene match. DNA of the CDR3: TGCGCCAGCAGCACCGGACAGGGGAAGAATGAAAAACTGTTTTTT. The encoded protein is CASSTGQGKNEKLFF.

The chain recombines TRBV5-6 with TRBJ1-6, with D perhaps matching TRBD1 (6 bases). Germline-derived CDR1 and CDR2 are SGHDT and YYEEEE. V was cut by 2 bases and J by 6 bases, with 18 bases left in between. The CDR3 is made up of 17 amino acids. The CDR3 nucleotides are TGTGCCAGCAGCTTCTCTGGGACATCTCGGATTAATTCACCCCTCCACTTT. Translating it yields CASSFSGTSRINSPLHF.

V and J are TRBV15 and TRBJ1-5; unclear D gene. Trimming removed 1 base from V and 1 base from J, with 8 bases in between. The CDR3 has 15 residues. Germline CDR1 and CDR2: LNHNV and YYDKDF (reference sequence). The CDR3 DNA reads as TGTGCCACCAGCAGAGGCGAGCGAAGCAATCAGCCCCAGCATTTT. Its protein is CATSRGERSNQPQHF. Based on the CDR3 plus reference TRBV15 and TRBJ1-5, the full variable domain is DAMVIQNPRYQVTQFGKPVTLSCSQTLNHNVMYWYQQKSSQAPKLLFHYYDKDFNNEADTPDNFQSRRPNTSFCFLDIRSPGLGDTAMYLCATSRGERSNQPQHFGDGTRLSIL.

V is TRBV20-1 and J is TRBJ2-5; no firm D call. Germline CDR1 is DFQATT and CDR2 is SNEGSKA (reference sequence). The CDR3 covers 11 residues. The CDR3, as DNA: TGCAGCACTACAAGACAAGAGACCCAGTACTTC. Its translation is CSTTRQETQYF.

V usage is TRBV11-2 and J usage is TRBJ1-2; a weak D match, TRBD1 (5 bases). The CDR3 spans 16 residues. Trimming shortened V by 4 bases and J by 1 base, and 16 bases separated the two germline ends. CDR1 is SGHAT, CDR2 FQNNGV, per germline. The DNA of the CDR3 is TGTGCCAGCAGCTCGGAGCAGACAGCGATTAACTATGGCTACACCTTC. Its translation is CASSSEQTAINYGYTF.

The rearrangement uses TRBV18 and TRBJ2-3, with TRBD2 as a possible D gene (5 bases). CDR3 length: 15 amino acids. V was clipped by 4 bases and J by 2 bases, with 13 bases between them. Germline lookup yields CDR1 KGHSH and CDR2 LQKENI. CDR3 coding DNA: TGTGCCAGCTCACTCAACCGGGGAGACACAGATACGCAGTATTTT. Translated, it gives CASSLNRGDTDTQYF. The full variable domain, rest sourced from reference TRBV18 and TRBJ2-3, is NAGVMQNPRHLVRRRGQEARLRCSPMKGHSHVYWYRQLPEEGLKFMVYLQKENIIDESGMPKERFSAEFPKEGPSILRIQQVVRGDSAAYFCASSLNRGDTDTQYFGPGTRLTVL.

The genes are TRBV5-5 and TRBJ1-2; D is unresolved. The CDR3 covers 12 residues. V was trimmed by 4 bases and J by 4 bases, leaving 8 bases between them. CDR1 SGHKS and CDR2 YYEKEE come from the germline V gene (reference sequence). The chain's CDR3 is CASSQNSYGYTF. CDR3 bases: TGTGCCAGCAGCCAAAACAGCTATGGCTACACCTTC.

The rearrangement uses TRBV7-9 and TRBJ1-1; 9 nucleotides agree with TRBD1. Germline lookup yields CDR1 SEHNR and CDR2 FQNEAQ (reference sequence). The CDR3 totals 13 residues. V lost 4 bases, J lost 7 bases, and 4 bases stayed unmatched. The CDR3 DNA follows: TGTGCCAGCAGCTCTAGACAGGGGGGTGAAGCTTTCTTT. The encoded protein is CASSSRQGGEAFF.

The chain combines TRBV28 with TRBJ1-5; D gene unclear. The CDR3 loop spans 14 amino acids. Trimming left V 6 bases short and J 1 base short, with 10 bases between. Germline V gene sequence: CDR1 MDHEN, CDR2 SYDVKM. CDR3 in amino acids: CASSPGGSNQPQHF. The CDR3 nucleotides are TGTGCCAGCAGCCCTGGAGGAAGCAATCAGCCCCAGCATTTT.

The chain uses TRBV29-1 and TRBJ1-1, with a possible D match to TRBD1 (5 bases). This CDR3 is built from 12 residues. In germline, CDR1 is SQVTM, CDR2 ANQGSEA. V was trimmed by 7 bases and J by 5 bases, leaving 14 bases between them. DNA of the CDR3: TGCAGCGCCGATGGGGGGAGGACTGAAGCTTTCTTT. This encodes CSADGGRTEAFF.

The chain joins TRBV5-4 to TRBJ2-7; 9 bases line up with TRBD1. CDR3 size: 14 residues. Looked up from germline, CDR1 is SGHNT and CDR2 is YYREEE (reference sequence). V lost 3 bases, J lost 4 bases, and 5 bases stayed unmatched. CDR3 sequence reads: CASSSGQGRYEQYF. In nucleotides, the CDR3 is TGTGCCAGCAGCTCCGGACAGGGGCGATACGAGCAGTACTTC. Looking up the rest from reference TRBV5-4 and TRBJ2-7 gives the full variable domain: ETGVTQSPTHLIKTRGQQVTLRCSSQSGHNTVSWYQQALGQGPQFIFQYYREEENGRGNFPPRFSGLQFPNYSSELNVNALELDDSALYLCASSSGQGRYEQYFGPGTRLTVT.